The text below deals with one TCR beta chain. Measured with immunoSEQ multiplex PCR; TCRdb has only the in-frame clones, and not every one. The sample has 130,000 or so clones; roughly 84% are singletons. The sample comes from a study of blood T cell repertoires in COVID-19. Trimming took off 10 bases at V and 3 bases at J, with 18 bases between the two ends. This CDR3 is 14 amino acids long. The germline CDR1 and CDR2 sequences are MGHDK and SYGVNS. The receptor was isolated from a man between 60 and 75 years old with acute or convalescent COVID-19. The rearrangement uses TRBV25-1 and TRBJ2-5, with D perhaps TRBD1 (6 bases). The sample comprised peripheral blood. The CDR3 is CATNTANREETQYF. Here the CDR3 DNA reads TGTGCCACCAACACCGCGAACAGGGAAGAGACCCAGTACTTC.